Following are 19 T cell receptor beta chains from one sample sequenced in a study of PD-1 blockade in mismatch repair-deficient tumors. Clones were read by immunoSEQ multiplex PCR, and TCRdb kept only the in-frame ones, dropping some. The profile covers about 51,000 clones, with about 84% appearing a single time and over 7.5% taken by the ten largest. The sequences come from peripheral blood, collected about 20 weeks after starting pembrolizumab. These receptors came from an adult with mismatch repair-deficient cancer.

V and J are TRBV18 and TRBJ2-7; 9 bases fit TRBD2. CDR3 length equals 15 residues. After removal of 0 bases from V and 5 bases from J, the junction contained 5 bases not matched to a gene. The V gene's germline CDR1 is KGHSH and CDR2 LQKENI. The CDR3 bases are TGTGCCAGCTCACCACCGGGACTAGCAGTCGACGAGCAGTACTTC. It encodes CASSPPGLAVDEQYF.

The chain is built from TRBV4-3 and TRBJ2-1; the D gene is possibly TRBD2 (6 bases). The CDR3 spans 15 residues. CDR1 is LGHNA and CDR2 is YSLEER in the germline V gene. V lost 0 bases, J lost 7 bases, and 13 bases lay in between. The CDR3 sequence: CASSQEGGIGNEQFF. CDR3 DNA sequence: TGCGCCAGCAGCCAAGAGGGGGGTATAGGTAATGAGCAGTTCTTC.

This sequence joins TRBV4-2 and TRBJ2-2, with D possibly TRBD2 on 6 matching bases. Trimming stripped 4 bases from V and 3 bases from J, with 15 bases between. The CDR3 covers 16 residues. Per the germline V gene, CDR1 is LGHNA and CDR2 is YNFKEQ. CDR3: CASSPDTGGDTGELFF. In DNA, the CDR3 is TGTGCCAGCAGCCCGGACACCGGAGGGGACACCGGGGAGCTGTTTTTT.

This chain links TRBV25-1 with TRBJ2-7; TRBD1 might be the D (5 bases). Germline V gene data show CDR1 as MGHDK and CDR2 as SYGVNS. Trimming took off 6 bases at V and 3 bases at J, with 15 bases between the two ends. CDR3 size: 14 residues. CDR3 coding DNA: TGTGCCAGCAGGACAGACAGAATCAACTACGAGCAGTACTTC. Translated: CASRTDRINYEQYF.

This chain connects TRBV19 to TRBJ1-4, with D maybe TRBD1 (5 bases). This CDR3 region has 17 residues. Germline CDR1 reads LNHDA; CDR2 reads SQIVND (reference sequence). V was trimmed by 4 bases and J by 5 bases, leaving 20 bases between them. CDR3 sequence (DNA): TGTGCCAGTAGTACCACCGTCGGCAGGGCGAGCAATGAAAAACTGTTTTTT. Its protein is CASSTTVGRASNEKLFF. The whole variable domain, remainder taken from reference TRBV19 and TRBJ1-4, is DGGITQSPKYLFRKEGQNVTLSCEQNLNHDAMYWYRQDPGQGLRLIYYSQIVNDFQKGDIAEGYSVSREKKESFPLTVTSAQKNPTAFYLCASSTTVGRASNEKLFFGSGTQLSVL.

This clone is a singleton in its sample. The chain employs TRBV11-3 and TRBJ1-2; weak D call: TRBD1 (6 bases). CDR1 and CDR2 from the germline V gene are SGHNT and YENEEA. V was trimmed by 5 bases and J by 2 bases, leaving 18 bases between them. The CDR3 runs 16 residues. As DNA, the CDR3 is TGTGCCAGCAGCAACCGGGGGGGGGCCCTAAACTATGGCTACACCTTC. Protein sequence: CASSNRGGALNYGYTF.

A single count supports this clone. V and J are TRBV29-1 and TRBJ2-7; D may be TRBD1 (5 bases). The V and J ends lost 5 bases and 4 bases respectively, with 15 bases between them. Germline-derived CDR1 and CDR2 are SQVTM and ANQGSEA. This CDR3 is 13 amino acids long. Here the CDR3 reads CSVSRGIQYEQYF. The CDR3 nucleotides are TGCAGCGTTTCTAGGGGTATTCAGTACGAGCAGTACTTC.

This chain links TRBV7-8 with TRBJ2-7; 10 bases align to TRBD2. The J segment lost 0 bases and the V segment lost 1 base, leaving 3 bases of the junction unmatched. CDR3 size: 16 residues. Per the germline V gene, CDR1 is SGHVS and CDR2 is FQNEAQ. DNA for the CDR3: TGTGCCAGCAGCTTAGATCCTAGCGGGAGCTCCTACGAGCAGTACTTC. Its protein is CASSLDPSGSSYEQYF.

The chain recombines TRBV9 with TRBJ2-2; TRBD2 matches at 10 bases. After removal of 4 bases from V and 0 bases from J, the junction contained 12 bases not matched to a gene. CDR3 length: 19 residues. Germline values: CDR1 SGDLS, CDR2 YYNGEE. Here the CDR3 reads CASSIFEGLALANTGELFF. CDR3 bases: TGTGCCAGCAGCATCTTTGAGGGACTAGCGCTCGCGAACACCGGGGAGCTGTTTTTT.

In nucleotides, the CDR3 is TGTGCCATCAGGTGGGGGGGGGAGCTGTTTTTT. Amino acids: CAIRWGGELFF. V usage is TRBV10-3 and J usage is TRBJ2-2; D may correspond to TRBD1 or TRBD2 (5 bases each). Trimming removed 6 bases from V and 8 bases from J, with 7 bases in between. The germline gives CDR1 ENHRY, CDR2 SYGVKD. This CDR3 comprises 11 residues.

The genes are TRBV5-1 and TRBJ2-7; TRBD2 agrees at 12 bases. The germline V gene has CDR1 SGHRS and CDR2 YFSETQ. The CDR3 contains 15 residues. The trim removed 3 bases at V and 6 bases at J, leaving 7 bases unmatched. The CDR3 sequence is CASSSGTSGPLEQYF. DNA of the CDR3: TGCGCCAGCAGCTCCGGGACTAGCGGGCCGCTCGAGCAGTACTTC.

CDR3 amino acids: CSVLKSQGSEQYF. The CDR3 DNA reads TGCAGCGTACTAAAATCACAGGGCTCCGAGCAGTACTTC. The chain joins TRBV29-1 to TRBJ2-7; the D gene is possibly TRBD1 (6 bases). The V end lost 6 bases, the J end lost 6 bases, and 18 bases lay between the germline ends. From germline, CDR1 is SQVTM and CDR2 ANQGSEA. The CDR3 length is 13 residues.

V usage is TRBV7-2 and J usage is TRBJ2-7; D is uncertain. The germline CDR1 and CDR2 sequences are SGHTA and FQGNSA. With 3 bases removed from V and 4 bases from J, the gap between germline ends came to 10 bases. This CDR3 has 13 amino acids. CDR3 sequence (DNA): TGTGCCAGCAGCTTTGGGGTTGGGTACGAGCAGTACTTC. This gives the protein CASSFGVGYEQYF.

The chain uses TRBV6-5 and TRBJ2-7, with D unclear. Trimming left V 1 base short and J 6 bases short, with 13 bases between. This CDR3 spans 14 amino acids. Germline assignment: CDR1 MNHEY and CDR2 SVGAGI. The DNA for the CDR3 is TGTGCCAGCAGTTACTGTCGGTCGCGGTGCGAGCAGTACTTC. It specifies CASSYCRSRCEQYF.

This clone was counted only a few times. J is TRBJ2-4 and V is TRBV30; D not certain. Trimming shortened V by 5 bases and J by 6 bases, and 11 bases separated the two germline ends. This CDR3 has 12 amino acids. Germline V gene data show CDR1 as GTSNPN and CDR2 as SVGIG (reference sequence). The chain's CDR3 is CAWGSTRNIQYF. The CDR3 nucleotides read TGTGCCTGGGGGTCAACCCGAAACATTCAGTACTTC.

The CDR3 DNA sequence: TGTGCCAGCAGTCGATCTAATGAAAAACTGTTTTTT. Translating gives CASSRSNEKLFF. The chain carries TRBV6-6 and TRBJ1-4, with D unclear. Germline V gene sequence: CDR1 MNHNY, CDR2 SVGAGI (reference sequence). V was shortened by 5 bases and J by 3 bases, with 4 bases between the two germline ends. The CDR3 consists of 12 residues.

This clone rates as medium-sized. This chain links TRBV5-6 with TRBJ1-1; D is ambiguous. Germline lookup yields CDR1 SGHDT and CDR2 YYEEEE. The V end lost 2 bases, the J end lost 5 bases, and 10 bases lay between the germline ends. This CDR3 is 13 amino acids long. The CDR3 protein is CASSFEGWTEAFF. As DNA, the CDR3 is TGTGCCAGCAGCTTCGAGGGATGGACTGAAGCTTTCTTT. Complete variable domain (other parts from reference TRBV5-6 and TRBJ1-1): DAGVTQSPTHLIKTRGQQVTLRCSPKSGHDTVSWYQQALGQGPQFIFQYYEEEERQRGNFPDRFSGHQFPNYSSELNVNALLLGDSALYLCASSFEGWTEAFFGQGTRLTVV.

The V gene is TRBV6-6, the J gene TRBJ1-2; D is unresolved. CDR3 length: 10 residues. The germline gives CDR1 MNHNY, CDR2 SVGAGI (reference sequence). V was clipped by 4 bases and J by 5 bases, with 2 bases between them. The CDR3 loop is CASSFYGYTF. The CDR3 region has the DNA TGTGCCAGCAGTTTTTATGGCTACACCTTC.

This clone has a handful of counts. The CDR3 loop reads CASSTLRFVSNQPQHF. The CDR3 DNA is TGTGCCAGTAGTACTCTCCGGTTTGTTAGCAATCAGCCCCAGCATTTT. J is TRBJ1-5 and V is TRBV19; no definite D call. The CDR3 totals 16 residues. Trimming removed 4 bases at V and 0 bases at J, with 13 bases between. Germline V lookup: CDR1 LNHDA, CDR2 SQIVND (reference sequence).